The clone carrying this T cell receptor (beta chain) came up a few times. The entry originates in a study of T-cell reconstitution after alpha-beta-depleted transplantation in children. The authors prepared the TCRbeta library with unique molecular identifiers. MiXCR was run by TCRdb on the PCR reads, yielding one entry per CDR3 protein. The sample contains a few hundred thousand distinct CDR3 sequences, 10% of which appear only once. This clonotype was sampled from a human donor who donated a stem cell graft to a child with acute lymphoblastic leukemia. The sequencing used PBMCs from the stem cell graft donor, collected from the stem cell graft.

In nucleotides, the CDR3 is TGCAGTGCTTTAGCGGGAGGGCCGGAAGAGACCCAGTACTTC. Translating it yields CSALAGGPEETQYF. This chain connects TRBV20-1 to TRBJ2-5, with 11 positions matching TRBD2. The germline gives CDR1 DFQATT, CDR2 SNEGSKA (reference sequence). The junction had 5 bases not matched to a gene; V was cut back by 5 bases and J by 3 bases. This CDR3 is 14 amino acids long.